This T cell receptor (beta chain) was captured in a study of CD8 T cells in ankylosing spondylitis. Regarding the study as a whole: Within ankylosing spondylitis blood, a TCR beta motif made up of eight or nine highly homologous variants appeared to be characteristic. Reports say disease-linked clones showed up significantly more in matched ankylosing spondylitis synovial fluid.

TCRdb re-called the 5' RACE reads with MiXCR, one entry per CDR3 protein. The sample has approximately 540,000 distinct CDR3 sequences; approximately 12% are singletons. A word on this clonotype: The antigen remains undetermined.

Material for sequencing was blood, either unsorted or a sorted T cell fraction (not recorded which). The sequence came from a male donor with ankylosing spondylitis.

Here the CDR3 DNA reads TGTGCCAGCAGTACCGGGCCTCCAGGGGATGAGCAGTTCTTC. Translated: CASSTGPPGDEQFF. The rearrangement links TRBV6-1 to TRBJ2-1, with D maybe TRBD1 (6 bases). The CDR3 sequence is 14 residues long. V lost 5 bases to trimming and J lost 8 bases, with 16 bases between them. Germline V lookup: CDR1 MNHNS, CDR2 SASEGT.